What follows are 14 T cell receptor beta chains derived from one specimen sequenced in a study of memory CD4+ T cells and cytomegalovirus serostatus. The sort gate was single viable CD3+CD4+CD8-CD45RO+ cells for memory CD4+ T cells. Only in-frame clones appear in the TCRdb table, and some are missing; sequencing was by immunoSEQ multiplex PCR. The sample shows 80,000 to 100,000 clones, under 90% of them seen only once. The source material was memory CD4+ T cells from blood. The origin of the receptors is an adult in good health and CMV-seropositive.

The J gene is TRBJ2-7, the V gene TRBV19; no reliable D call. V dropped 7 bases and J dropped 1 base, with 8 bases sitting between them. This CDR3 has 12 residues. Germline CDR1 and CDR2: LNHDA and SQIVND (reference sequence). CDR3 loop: CASTDRSYEQYF. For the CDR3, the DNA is TGTGCCAGTACGGACCGGTCCTACGAGCAGTACTTC.

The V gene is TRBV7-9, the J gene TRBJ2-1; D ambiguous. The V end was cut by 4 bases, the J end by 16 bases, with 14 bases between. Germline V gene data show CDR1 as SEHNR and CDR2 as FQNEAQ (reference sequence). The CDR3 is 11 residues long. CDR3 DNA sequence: TGTGCCAGCAGCTCGGGCCCTTTGTTATTCTTC. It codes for CASSSGPLLFF.

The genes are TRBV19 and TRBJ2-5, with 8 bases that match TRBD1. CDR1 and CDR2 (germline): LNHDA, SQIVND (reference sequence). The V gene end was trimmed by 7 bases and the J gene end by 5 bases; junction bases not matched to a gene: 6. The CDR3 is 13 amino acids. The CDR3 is CASTRQGSETQYF. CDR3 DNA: TGTGCCAGTACTCGACAGGGGAGTGAGACCCAGTACTTC.

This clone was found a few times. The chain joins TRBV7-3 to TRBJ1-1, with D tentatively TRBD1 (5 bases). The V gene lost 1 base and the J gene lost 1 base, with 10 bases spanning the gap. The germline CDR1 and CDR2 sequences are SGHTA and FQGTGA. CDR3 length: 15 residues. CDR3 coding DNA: TGTGCCAGCAGCTTAATGTCTGGGGCGAACACTGAAGCTTTCTTT. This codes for CASSLMSGANTEAFF. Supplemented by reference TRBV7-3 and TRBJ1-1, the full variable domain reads GAGVSQTPSNKVTEKGKYVELRCDPISGHTALYWYRQSLGQGPEFLIYFQGTGAADDSGLPNDRFFAVRPEGSVSTLKIQRTERGDSAVYLCASSLMSGANTEAFFGQGTRLTVV.

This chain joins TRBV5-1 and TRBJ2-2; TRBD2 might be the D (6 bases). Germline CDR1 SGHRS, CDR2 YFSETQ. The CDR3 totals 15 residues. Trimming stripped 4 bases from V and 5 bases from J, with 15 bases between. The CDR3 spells CASSAGLGETGELFF. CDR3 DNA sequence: TGCGCCAGCAGCGCGGGGCTAGGGGAGACCGGGGAGCTGTTTTTT.

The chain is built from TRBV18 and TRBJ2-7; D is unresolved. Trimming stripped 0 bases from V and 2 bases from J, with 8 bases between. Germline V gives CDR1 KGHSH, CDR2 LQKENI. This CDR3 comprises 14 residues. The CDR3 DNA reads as TGTGCCAGCTCACCACCGGTTCGGACCTACGAGCAGTACTTC. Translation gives CASSPPVRTYEQYF.

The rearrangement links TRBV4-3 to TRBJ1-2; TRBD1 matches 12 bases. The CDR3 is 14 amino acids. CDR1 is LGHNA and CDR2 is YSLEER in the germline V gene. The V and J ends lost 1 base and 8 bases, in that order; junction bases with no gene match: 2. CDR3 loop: CASSQGDRGRGYTF. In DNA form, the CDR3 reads TGCGCCAGCAGCCAAGGGGACAGGGGGCGCGGCTACACCTTC.

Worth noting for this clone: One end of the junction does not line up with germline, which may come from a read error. In nucleotides, the CDR3 is TGTGCCAGCAGCCTCAACTCCCACAATGAGCAGTTCTTC. Its translation is CASSLNSHNEQFF. This chain connects TRBV7-3 to TRBJ2-1; the D is unclear. Germline V CDR1 and CDR2: SGHTA, FQGTGA. This CDR3 has 13 residues.

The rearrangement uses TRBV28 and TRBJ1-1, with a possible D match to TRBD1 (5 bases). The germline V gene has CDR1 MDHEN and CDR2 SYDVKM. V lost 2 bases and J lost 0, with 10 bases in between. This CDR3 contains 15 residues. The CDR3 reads CASSLGGGMNTEAFF. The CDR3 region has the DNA TGTGCCAGCAGTTTAGGGGGGGGGATGAACACTGAAGCTTTCTTT.

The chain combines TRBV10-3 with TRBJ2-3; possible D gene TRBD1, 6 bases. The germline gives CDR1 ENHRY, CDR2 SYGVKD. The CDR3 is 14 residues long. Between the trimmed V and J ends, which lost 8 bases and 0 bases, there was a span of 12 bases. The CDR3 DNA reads TGTGCCATCGGTGGGACAACTAGCACAGATACGCAGTATTTT. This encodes CAIGGTTSTDTQYF.

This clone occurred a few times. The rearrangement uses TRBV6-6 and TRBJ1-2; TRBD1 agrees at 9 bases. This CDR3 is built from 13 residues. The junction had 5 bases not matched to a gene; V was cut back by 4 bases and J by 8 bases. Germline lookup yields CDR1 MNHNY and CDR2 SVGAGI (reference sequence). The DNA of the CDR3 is TGTGCCAGCAGTTTGGGACAGGGTCAAGGCTACACCTTC. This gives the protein CASSLGQGQGYTF.

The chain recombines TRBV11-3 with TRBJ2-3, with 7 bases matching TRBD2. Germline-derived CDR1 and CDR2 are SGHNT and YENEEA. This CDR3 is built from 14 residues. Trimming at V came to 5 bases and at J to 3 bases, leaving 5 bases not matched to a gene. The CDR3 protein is CASSMGRATDTQYF. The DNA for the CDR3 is TGTGCCAGCAGCATGGGGAGGGCTACAGATACGCAGTATTTT.

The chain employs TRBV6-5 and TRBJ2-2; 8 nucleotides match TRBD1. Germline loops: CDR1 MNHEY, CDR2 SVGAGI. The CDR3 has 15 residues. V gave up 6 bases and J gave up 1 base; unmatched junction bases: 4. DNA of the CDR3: TGTGCCAGCAGAATCACAGGGGGGAACACCGGGGAGCTGTTTTTT. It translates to CASRITGGNTGELFF.

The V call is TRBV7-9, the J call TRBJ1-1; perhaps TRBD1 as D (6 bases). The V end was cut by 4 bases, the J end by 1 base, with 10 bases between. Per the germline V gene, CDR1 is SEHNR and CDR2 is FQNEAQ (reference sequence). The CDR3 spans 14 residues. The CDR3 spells CASSSWTANTEAFF. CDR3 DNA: TGTGCCAGCAGCTCTTGGACAGCGAACACTGAAGCTTTCTTT. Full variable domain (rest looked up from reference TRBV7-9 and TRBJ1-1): DTGVSQNPRHKITKRGQNVTFRCDPISEHNRLYWYRQTLGQGPEFLTYFQNEAQLEKSRLLSDRFSAERPKGSFSTLEIQRTEQGDSAMYLCASSSWTANTEAFFGQGTRLTVV.